This T cell receptor (beta chain) was found in a study of cytomegalovirus exposure and HLA in healthy donors. Whole-study findings and limits: Most TCR sequences were seen very rarely across donors, but some public TCRs occurred in many.

Only in-frame clones appear in the TCRdb table, and some are missing; sequencing was by immunoSEQ multiplex PCR. Found here are 65,000 to 85,000 clones, 95% of them singletons; the top ten hold around 0.69%. The CDR3 sequence is 15 residues long. V lost 0 bases to trimming and J lost 3 bases; unmatched junction nucleotides: 3. Germline loops: CDR1 LGHNA, CDR2 YSLEER. About this clone itself: What it recognizes is unknown.

The sequence came from a young woman in good health and CMV-seronegative. The specimen sequenced was PBMCs. J is TRBJ2-3 and V is TRBV4-3; 7 bases match TRBD1. The CDR3 region is CASSQDDRETDTQYF. Written as DNA, the CDR3 is TGCGCCAGCAGCCAAGACGACAGGGAAACAGATACGCAGTATTTT.